The 32 T cell receptor beta chains presented below share a single source sample, sequenced in a study of regulatory and conventional T cells in RAG deficiency. Produced via immunoSEQ multiplex PCR; TCRdb's table is partial and in-frame only. The data contain 30,000 to 40,000 clones, approximately 90% of them singletons. This sample also belongs to another study, concerning regulatory T cells. That publication notes: Amplification used 52 TRBV primers and 13 TRBJ primers.

Sequenced: CD8+ T cells sorted from blood. Receptor source: a human donor in good health.

The chain combines TRBV10-2 with TRBJ2-2, with D tentatively TRBD1 (6 bases). The CDR3 loop spans 15 amino acids. Germline loops: CDR1 WSHSY, CDR2 SAAADI. The V gene lost 4 bases and the J gene lost 6 bases, with 15 bases spanning the gap. DNA of the CDR3: TGCGCCAGCAGTGCTCCTGGGGGCAGGGCCGGGGAGCTGTTTTTT. Translating it yields CASSAPGGRAGELFF.

The J gene is TRBJ2-1, the V gene TRBV15, with D maybe TRBD2 (6 bases). The CDR3 consists of 16 residues. Germline CDR1 reads LNHNV; CDR2 reads YYDKDF (reference sequence). V was shortened by 3 bases and J by 0 bases, with 12 bases between the two germline ends. The DNA of the CDR3 is TGTGCCACCAGCAGGGAGGGGCTGAGCTCCTACAATGAGCAGTTCTTC. It translates to CATSREGLSSYNEQFF. Together with reference TRBV15 and TRBJ2-1, the CDR3 gives the full variable domain: DAMVIQNPRYQVTQFGKPVTLSCSQTLNHNVMYWYQQKSSQAPKLLFHYYDKDFNNEADTPDNFQSRRPNTSFCFLDIRSPGLGDTAMYLCATSREGLSSYNEQFFGPGTRLTVL.

The chain couples TRBV28 to TRBJ1-3, with TRBD1 identical over 8 bases. From germline, CDR1 is MDHEN and CDR2 SYDVKM. The CDR3 length is 15 residues. V lost 7 bases and J lost 2; bases outside the gene matches: 7. The CDR3 region is CASTDRTGTGNTIYF. CDR3 DNA: TGTGCCAGCACCGATAGGACAGGGACTGGAAACACCATATATTTT.

The chain recombines TRBV7-8 with TRBJ1-4, with 7 bases that match TRBD1. Germline V lookup: CDR1 SGHVS, CDR2 FQNEAQ. The junction had 11 bases not matched to a gene; V was cut back by 2 bases and J by 8 bases. The CDR3 consists of 16 residues. CDR3 sequence (DNA): TGTGCCAGCAGCTTAACGTCCCGGGACAGAGGGGAAAAACTGTTTTTT. Protein product: CASSLTSRDRGEKLFF.

This sequence joins TRBV19 and TRBJ2-7; D is tentatively TRBD1 or TRBD2 (5 bases each). The CDR3 contains 13 residues. Germline CDR1 and CDR2: LNHDA and SQIVND (reference sequence). The ends were cut back, 5 bases at V and 7 bases at J, with 15 bases in the middle. The CDR3 loop reads CASSFGLWGEQYF. The CDR3 nucleotides are TGTGCCAGTAGTTTTGGCCTCTGGGGGGAGCAGTACTTC. The full variable domain, with the rest looked up from reference TRBV19 and TRBJ2-7, is DGGITQSPKYLFRKEGQNVTLSCEQNLNHDAMYWYRQDPGQGLRLIYYSQIVNDFQKGDIAEGYSVSREKKESFPLTVTSAQKNPTAFYLCASSFGLWGEQYFGPGTRLTVT.

On this clone itself: One end of the junction does not line up with germline, which may come from a read error. V usage is TRBV7-9 and J usage is TRBJ1-2; TRBD1 matches at 12 bases. This CDR3 region has 14 residues. Germline V gene lookup returns CDR1 SEHNR and CDR2 FQNEAQ (reference sequence). The CDR3 here is CAGSPGTGGHGYTF. CDR3 DNA sequence: TGTGCCGGCAGCCCGGGGACAGGGGGCCATGGCTACACCTTC.

J is TRBJ2-3 and V is TRBV6-1, with D perhaps matching TRBD1 or TRBD2 (5 bases each). The CDR3 contains 15 residues. Germline loops: CDR1 MNHNS, CDR2 SASEGT. The V and J ends lost 2 bases and 0 bases respectively, with 9 bases between them. The CDR3 coding sequence is TGTGCCAGCAGTGAATGGGACGGTAGCACAGATACGCAGTATTTT. It yields the protein CASSEWDGSTDTQYF.

The chain combines TRBV6-1 with TRBJ2-7, with 8 positions matching TRBD1. CDR1 and CDR2 (germline): MNHNS, SASEGT. The CDR3 spans 14 residues. Unmatched junction bases numbered 6, after V lost 6 bases and J lost 2 bases. The CDR3 sequence: CASSGTGPTYEQYF. The CDR3 region has the DNA TGTGCCAGCAGCGGGACAGGCCCGACCTACGAGCAGTACTTC.

The gene calls are TRBV4-1 and TRBJ2-3; D unclear. Per germline, CDR1 MGHRA and CDR2 YSYEKL. V lost 4 bases and J lost 6, with 8 bases in between. The CDR3 spans 12 residues. CDR3 nucleotides: TGCGCCAGCAGCCTGGTTTCGGATACGCAGTATTTT. Amino acid sequence: CASSLVSDTQYF.

The chain uses TRBV7-9 and TRBJ2-3, with D tentatively TRBD1 (5 bases). Trimming took 6 bases from V and 5 from J, leaving 15 bases between them. The CDR3 consists of 14 residues. Germline V gene sequence: CDR1 SEHNR, CDR2 FQNEAQ (reference sequence). DNA of the CDR3: TGTGCCAGCAGTCTAGGACAAATGGAAGATACGCAGTATTTT. Its protein is CASSLGQMEDTQYF.

In the case of this clone: Other DNA variants within this sample encode the same CDR3. J is TRBJ2-7 and V is TRBV14, with D perhaps assigned TRBD1 or TRBD2 (5 bases each). The CDR3 loop spans 13 amino acids. Deletions cut 3 bases from V and 4 bases from J, with 10 bases between. Per germline, CDR1 SGHDN and CDR2 FVKESK. In DNA, the CDR3 is TGTGCCAGCAGCCAGGGGGTTTTTTACGAGCAGTACTTC. As protein: CASSQGVFYEQYF.

The chain combines TRBV10-3 with TRBJ2-5, with 13 positions matching TRBD2. J was trimmed by 0 bases and V by 6 bases; bases with no gene match: 1. CDR3 length: 15 amino acids. CDR1 is ENHRY, CDR2 SYGVKD, per germline. Here the CDR3 DNA reads TGTGCCATCAGCGGACTAGCGGGGGACCAAGAGACCCAGTACTTC. Its protein is CAISGLAGDQETQYF.

The chain uses TRBV5-1 and TRBJ2-7; D uncertain. The CDR3 sequence is 13 residues long. Germline lookup yields CDR1 SGHRS and CDR2 YFSETQ. V was shortened by 0 bases and J by 5 bases, with 9 bases between the two germline ends. CDR3 loop: CASSLEGFDEQYF. The CDR3 region has the DNA TGCGCCAGCAGCTTGGAAGGGTTTGACGAGCAGTACTTC.

V usage is TRBV27 and J usage is TRBJ2-2; perhaps TRBD2 as D (6 bases). CDR3 length: 15 residues. Per the germline V gene, CDR1 is MNHEY and CDR2 is SMNVEV (reference sequence). V was shortened by 3 bases and J by 0 bases, with 8 bases between the two germline ends. For the CDR3, the DNA is TGTGCCAGCAGTTTCGGCGGGGCGAACACCGGGGAGCTGTTTTTT. Encoded protein: CASSFGGANTGELFF.

The V gene is TRBV7-9, the J gene TRBJ1-3; D is ambiguous. Looked up from germline, CDR1 is SEHNR and CDR2 is FQNEAQ (reference sequence). CDR3 length: 14 residues. The V gene lost 4 bases and the J gene lost 3 bases, with 10 bases spanning the gap. CDR3 DNA: TGTGCCAGCAGCTCCGGCCTCCATGGAAACACCATATATTTT. It specifies CASSSGLHGNTIYF. The entire variable domain, with the rest obtained from reference TRBV7-9 and TRBJ1-3, is as follows: DTGVSQNPRHKITKRGQNVTFRCDPISEHNRLYWYRQTLGQGPEFLTYFQNEAQLEKSRLLSDRFSAERPKGSFSTLEIQRTEQGDSAMYLCASSSGLHGNTIYFGEGSWLTVV.

This clone was found once. The rearrangement links TRBV6-1 to TRBJ2-1; the D gene is possibly TRBD2 (5 bases). The V and J ends lost 11 bases and 6 bases respectively, with 17 bases between them. CDR1 is MNHNS and CDR2 is SASEGT in the germline V gene. The CDR3 loop spans 13 amino acids. The CDR3 coding sequence is TGTGCCTACGGTAGCGAGTTCATCAATGAGCAGTTCTTC. This codes for CAYGSEFINEQFF.

In this sample, this clone turned up once. This chain joins TRBV6-1 and TRBJ2-7; unclear D gene. In germline, CDR1 is MNHNS, CDR2 SASEGT. Trimming took off 7 bases at V and 3 bases at J, with 10 bases between the two ends. The CDR3 runs to 12 residues. This CDR3 is CASTKGIYEQYF. In DNA, the CDR3 is TGTGCCAGCACGAAGGGTATCTACGAGCAGTACTTC.

CDR3 loop: CATSRGLMAFF. The CDR3 DNA is TGTGCCACCAGCAGAGGTCTAATGGCTTTCTTT. The chain is built from TRBV15 and TRBJ1-1; no firm D call. This CDR3 contains 11 residues. Looked up from germline, CDR1 is LNHNV and CDR2 is YYDKDF (reference sequence). Trimming shortened V by 1 base and J by 11 bases, and 8 bases separated the two germline ends.

The CDR3 here is CASSFSSSNTEAFF. The CDR3 DNA sequence: TGTGCCAGCAGTTTTTCGTCTTCGAACACTGAAGCTTTCTTT. This chain uses TRBV28 with TRBJ1-1; D gene unclear. Trimming removed 3 bases at V and 1 base at J, with 9 bases between. Germline lookup yields CDR1 MDHEN and CDR2 SYDVKM. The CDR3 covers 14 residues.

The chain employs TRBV6-1 and TRBJ1-2; no clear D gene. This CDR3 is built from 12 residues. The germline CDR1 and CDR2 sequences are MNHNS and SASEGT. V lost 5 bases and J lost 0, with 4 bases in between. The CDR3: CASSSTNYGYTF. CDR3 DNA: TGTGCCAGCAGTTCTACTAACTATGGCTACACCTTC.

The chain uses TRBV19 and TRBJ1-2; D is ambiguous. Germline CDR1 reads LNHDA; CDR2 reads SQIVND (reference sequence). The length of the CDR3 is 15 residues. Trimming stripped 7 bases from V and 0 bases from J, with 15 bases between. CDR3 amino acids: CASTLGGIPNYGYTF. The DNA for the CDR3 is TGTGCCAGTACCTTGGGCGGAATCCCTAACTATGGCTACACCTTC.

The J gene is TRBJ2-5, the V gene TRBV5-1, with 13 bases aligning to TRBD2. The CDR3 loop spans 14 amino acids. The V gene end was trimmed by 3 bases and the J gene end by 4 bases; junction bases not matched to a gene: 0. Germline CDR1 reads SGHRS; CDR2 reads YFSETQ. DNA for the CDR3: TGCGCCAGCAGCTGGACTAGCGGGGGAGAGACCCAGTACTTC. Encoded protein: CASSWTSGGETQYF.

This chain links TRBV27 with TRBJ1-6; TRBD1 matches 7 bases. The CDR3 runs to 16 residues. With 5 bases clipped from V and 7 bases from J, the junction kept 11 bases outside the gene matches. Germline CDR1 is MNHEY and CDR2 is SMNVEV (reference sequence). Here the CDR3 DNA reads TGTGCCAGCAGTCTAACCTCGACAGGGCAGAATTCACCCCTCCACTTT. Translated: CASSLTSTGQNSPLHF.

This clone showed up just a few times. The chain employs TRBV4-1 and TRBJ1-1; possibly TRBD1 for D (5 bases). Trimming stripped 2 bases from V and 3 bases from J, with 10 bases between. The CDR3 totals 14 residues. Germline V CDR1 and CDR2: MGHRA, YSYEKL. Here the CDR3 reads CASSQRRGYTEAFF. CDR3 DNA: TGCGCCAGCAGCCAACGGAGGGGATACACTGAAGCTTTCTTT.

The CDR3 region is CASSMRRMGQGAEAFF. CDR3 nucleotides: TGTGCCAGTAGTATGAGAAGAATGGGTCAAGGGGCTGAAGCTTTCTTT. This sequence joins TRBV19 and TRBJ1-1, with D perhaps matching TRBD1 (5 bases). V was clipped by 3 bases and J by 6 bases, with 20 bases between them. The CDR3 consists of 16 residues. The germline V gene encodes CDR1 LNHDA and CDR2 SQIVND (reference sequence).

The chain has TRBV28 and TRBJ2-7, with 8 nucleotides matching TRBD1. With 5 bases clipped from V and 0 bases from J, the junction kept 3 bases outside the gene matches. CDR3 size: 14 residues. Per the germline V gene, CDR1 is MDHEN and CDR2 is SYDVKM. The CDR3 DNA sequence: TGTGCCAGCAGTCGGACAGGGAGCTCCTACGAGCAGTACTTC. Residues: CASSRTGSSYEQYF.

The rearrangement uses TRBV6-9 and TRBJ2-7; D possibly corresponds to TRBD2 (8 bases). V was shortened by 6 bases and J by 1 base, with 19 bases between the two germline ends. Per the germline V gene, CDR1 is MNHGY and CDR2 is SVAAGI. The CDR3 has 16 amino acids. The CDR3 loop reads CASRTGPSGGSYEQYF. The CDR3 bases are TGTGCCAGCAGGACAGGGCCCAGCGGGGGATCCTACGAGCAGTACTTC.

This clone was recorded a few times. V gene TRBV15 combines with J gene TRBJ2-7, with 13 bases identical to TRBD2. The CDR3 runs to 15 residues. The trim removed 3 bases at V and 3 bases at J, leaving 2 bases unmatched. Germline CDR1 LNHNV, CDR2 YYDKDF (reference sequence). The CDR3 is CATSSRLAGGYEQYF. The CDR3 region has the DNA TGTGCCACCAGCAGCAGACTAGCGGGGGGCTACGAGCAGTACTTC.

This clone has a handful of counts. The chain couples TRBV6-5 to TRBJ1-2, with D hard to call. Per the germline V gene, CDR1 is MNHEY and CDR2 is SVGAGI. Trimming removed 5 bases at V and 6 bases at J, with 10 bases between. This CDR3 has 12 amino acids. In DNA form, the CDR3 reads TGTGCCAGCAGTCTAGGTGGGAATGGCTACACCTTC. Amino acid sequence: CASSLGGNGYTF.

The V and J genes are TRBV30 and TRBJ2-3; 11 bases line up with TRBD2. The length of the CDR3 is 16 residues. V lost 1 base and J lost 3; bases outside the gene matches: 6. The germline V gene encodes CDR1 GTSNPN and CDR2 SVGIG (reference sequence). CDR3 DNA: TGTGCCTGGAGTGCGGGTAGCGGGGGGGGGACAGATACGCAGTATTTT. Its protein is CAWSAGSGGGTDTQYF.

The rearrangement links TRBV19 to TRBJ1-4; no firm D call. Trimming left V 11 bases short and J 0 bases short, with 7 bases between. In germline, CDR1 is LNHDA, CDR2 SQIVND (reference sequence). The CDR3 has 12 amino acids. The CDR3 DNA follows: TGTGCCGGGATCCCAACTAATGAAAAACTGTTTTTT. Encoded protein: CAGIPTNEKLFF.

Only a few counts were recorded for this clone. The chain recombines TRBV7-9 with TRBJ2-7; tentative D call: TRBD1 (6 bases). The germline V and J ends were trimmed by 4 bases and 1 base, with 11 bases remaining between them. Looked up from germline, CDR1 is SEHNR and CDR2 is FQNEAQ (reference sequence). This CDR3 region has 14 residues. CDR3 in DNA: TGTGCCAGCAGCTCGGACAGCGGATCCTACGAGCAGTACTTC. Translating it yields CASSSDSGSYEQYF.